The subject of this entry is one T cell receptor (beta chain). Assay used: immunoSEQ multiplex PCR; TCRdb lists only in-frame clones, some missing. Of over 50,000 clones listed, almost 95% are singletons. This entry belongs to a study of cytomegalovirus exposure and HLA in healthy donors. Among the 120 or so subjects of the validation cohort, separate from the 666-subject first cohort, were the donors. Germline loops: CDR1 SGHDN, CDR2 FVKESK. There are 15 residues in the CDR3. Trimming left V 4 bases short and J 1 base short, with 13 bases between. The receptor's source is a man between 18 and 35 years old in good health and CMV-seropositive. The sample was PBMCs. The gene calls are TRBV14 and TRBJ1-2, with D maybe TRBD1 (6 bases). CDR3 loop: CASSPQTGLNYGYTF. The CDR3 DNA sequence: TGTGCCAGCAGCCCCCAGACAGGACTTAACTATGGCTACACCTTC.